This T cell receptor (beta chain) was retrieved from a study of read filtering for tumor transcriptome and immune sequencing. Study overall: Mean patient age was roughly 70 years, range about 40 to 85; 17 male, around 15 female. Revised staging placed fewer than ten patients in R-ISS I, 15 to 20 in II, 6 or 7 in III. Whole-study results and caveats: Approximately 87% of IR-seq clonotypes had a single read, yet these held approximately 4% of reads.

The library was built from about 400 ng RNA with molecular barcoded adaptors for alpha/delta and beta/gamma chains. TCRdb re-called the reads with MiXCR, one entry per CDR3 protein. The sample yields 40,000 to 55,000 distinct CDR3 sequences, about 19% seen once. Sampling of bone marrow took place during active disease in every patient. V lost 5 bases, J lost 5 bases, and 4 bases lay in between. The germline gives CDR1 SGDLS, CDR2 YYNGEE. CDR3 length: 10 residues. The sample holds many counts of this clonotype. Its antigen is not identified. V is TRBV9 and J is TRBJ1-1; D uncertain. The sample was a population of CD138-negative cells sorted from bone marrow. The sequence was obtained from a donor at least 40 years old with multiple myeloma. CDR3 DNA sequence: TGTGCCAGCAGTGGGACTGAAGCTTTCTTT. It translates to CASSGTEAFF.